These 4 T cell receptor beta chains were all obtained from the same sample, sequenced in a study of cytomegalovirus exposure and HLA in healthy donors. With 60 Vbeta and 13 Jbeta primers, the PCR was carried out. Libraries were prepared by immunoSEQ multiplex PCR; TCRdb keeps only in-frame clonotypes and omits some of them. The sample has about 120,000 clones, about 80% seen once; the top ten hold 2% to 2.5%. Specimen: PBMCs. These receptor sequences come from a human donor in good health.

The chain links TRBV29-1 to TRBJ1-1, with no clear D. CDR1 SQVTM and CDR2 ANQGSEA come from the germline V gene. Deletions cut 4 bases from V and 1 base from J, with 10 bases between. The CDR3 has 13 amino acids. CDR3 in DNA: TGCAGCGTTGTAGATAGCGCGAACACTGAAGCTTTCTTT. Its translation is CSVVDSANTEAFF.

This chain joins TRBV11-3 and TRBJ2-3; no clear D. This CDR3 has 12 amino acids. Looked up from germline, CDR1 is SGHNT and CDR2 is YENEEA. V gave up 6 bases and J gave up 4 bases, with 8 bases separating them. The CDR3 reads CASSPGSDTQYF. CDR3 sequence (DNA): TGTGCCAGCAGTCCCGGGTCAGATACGCAGTATTTT.

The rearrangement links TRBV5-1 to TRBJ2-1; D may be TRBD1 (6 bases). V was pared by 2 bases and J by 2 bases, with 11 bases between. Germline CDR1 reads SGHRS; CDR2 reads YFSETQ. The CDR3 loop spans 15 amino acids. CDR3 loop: CASSFGTQTYNEQFF. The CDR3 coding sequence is TGCGCCAGCAGCTTTGGGACACAGACCTACAATGAGCAGTTCTTC.

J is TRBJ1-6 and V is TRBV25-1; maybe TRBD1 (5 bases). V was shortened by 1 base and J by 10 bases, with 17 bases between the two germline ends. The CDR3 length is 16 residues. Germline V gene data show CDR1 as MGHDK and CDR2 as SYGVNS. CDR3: CASSESGGARGSPLHF. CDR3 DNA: TGTGCCAGCAGTGAATCTGGAGGGGCGAGGGGATCACCCCTCCACTTT. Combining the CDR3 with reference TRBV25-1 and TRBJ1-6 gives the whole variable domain EADIYQTPRYLVIGTGKKITLECSQTMGHDKMYWYQQDPGMELHLIHYSYGVNSTEKGDLSSESTVSRIRTEHFPLTLESARPSHTSQYLCASSESGGARGSPLHFGNGTRLTVT.